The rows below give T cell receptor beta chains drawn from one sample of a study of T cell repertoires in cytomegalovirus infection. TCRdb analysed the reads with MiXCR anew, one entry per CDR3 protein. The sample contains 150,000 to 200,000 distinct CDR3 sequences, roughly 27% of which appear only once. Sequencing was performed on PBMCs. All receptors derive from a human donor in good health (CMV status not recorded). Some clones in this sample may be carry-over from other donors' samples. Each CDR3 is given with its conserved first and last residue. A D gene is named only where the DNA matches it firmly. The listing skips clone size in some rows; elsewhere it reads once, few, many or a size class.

TGTGCCAGCAGTTACTATGGGAATTCACCCCTCCACTTT,CASSYYGNSPLHF,TRBJ1-6,NA,once,TRBV6-6
TGTGCCAGCAGCAGGGGACAGACCAATGAGCAGTTCTTC,CASSRGQTNEQFF,TRBJ2-1,TRBD1,few,TRBV5-4
TGCAGCGTTGAAGATCCCCTAGCAGGGATATACAATGAGCAGTTCTTC,CSVEDPLAGIYNEQFF,TRBJ2-1,NA,NA,TRBV29-1
TGTGCCAGCAGTGTTTCCTACGAGCAGTACTTC,CASSVSYEQYF,TRBJ2-7,NA,NA,TRBV25-1
TGTGCCAGCAGCTTAGAGGGTTTGGACGAGCAGTACTTC,CASSLEGLDEQYF,TRBJ2-7,NA,many,TRBV7-8
TGTGCCAGCAGCGTAGGGGGCCGGCAGCCCCAGCATTTT,CASSVGGRQPQHF,TRBJ1-5,TRBD1,few,TRBV7-6
TGCGCCAGCACCTTATCGCGGGGCACTGAAGCTTTCTTT,CASTLSRGTEAFF,TRBJ1-1,NA,NA,TRBV4-1
TGTGCCAGCAGTACCGGGACAGACTATGGCTACACCTTC,CASSTGTDYGYTF,TRBJ1-2,TRBD1,NA,TRBV12-3/TRBV12-4
TGCAGTGCTAGAGGGGCAGGAAGATCCTACGAGCAGTACTTC,CSARGAGRSYEQYF,TRBJ2-7,NA,few,TRBV20-1
TGTGCCAGCAGCCCCGCGGGAGGGGGCCCCTACGAGCAGTACTTC,CASSPAGGGPYEQYF,TRBJ2-7,TRBD2,NA,TRBV6-2/TRBV6-3
TGTGCCAGCAGCTTAAACTCGGCAGGGAACAACTATGGCTACACCTTC,CASSLNSAGNNYGYTF,TRBJ1-2,NA,many,TRBV7-2
TGTGCCAGCGCGCCGACTAGGAACACTGAAGCTTTCTTT,CASAPTRNTEAFF,TRBJ1-1,NA,many,TRBV6-2/TRBV6-3
TGTGCCAGCAGCGTTGGACAGGCGACGAACAATGAGCAGTTCTTC,CASSVGQATNNEQFF,TRBJ2-1,TRBD1,few,TRBV5-4
TGTGCCAGCAGGCCCACAGGGGGCGCCGGCTACACCTTC,CASRPTGGAGYTF,TRBJ1-2,TRBD1,many,TRBV7-2
TGTGCCAGCAGCTTAGATTTTAATGAAAAACTGTTTTTT,CASSLDFNEKLFF,TRBJ1-4,NA,NA,TRBV11-2
TGTGCCAGCAGACCGGGACTAGCGGGGTCCGGGGAGCTGTTTTTT,CASRPGLAGSGELFF,TRBJ2-2,TRBD2,NA,TRBV6-8
TGTGCCTGGAGTGTACCGGGACAGGGAACCTGGGAGCAGTACTTC,CAWSVPGQGTWEQYF,TRBJ2-7,TRBD1,NA,TRBV30
TGTGCCAGCAGCTTAGAGTGGGGAACGGCCCCCATATATTTT,CASSLEWGTAPIYF,TRBJ1-3,NA,few,TRBV7-2
TGTGCCAGCAGTGACTCGAATCGACAGCGGGGGGTTCACAATGAGCAGTTCTTC,CASSDSNRQRGVHNEQFF,TRBJ2-1,TRBD2,few,TRBV6-4
TGTGCCAGCAGTTCAGATTGGACAGGCCTTGCGAATCAGCCCCAGCATTTT,CASSSDWTGLANQPQHF,TRBJ1-5,TRBD1,NA,TRBV6-6